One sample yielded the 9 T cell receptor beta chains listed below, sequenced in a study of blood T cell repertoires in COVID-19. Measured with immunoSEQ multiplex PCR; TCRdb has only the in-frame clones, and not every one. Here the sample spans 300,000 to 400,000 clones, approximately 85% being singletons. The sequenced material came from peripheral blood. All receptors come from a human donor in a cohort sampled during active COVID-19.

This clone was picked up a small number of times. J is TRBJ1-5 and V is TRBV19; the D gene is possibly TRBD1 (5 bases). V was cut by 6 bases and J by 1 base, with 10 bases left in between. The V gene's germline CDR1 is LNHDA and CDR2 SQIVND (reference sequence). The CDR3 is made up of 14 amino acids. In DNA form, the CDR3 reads TGTGCCAGTAGCGACGGGGGGAGCAATCAGCCCCAGCATTTT. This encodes CASSDGGSNQPQHF.

DNA for the CDR3: TGTGCCGGGGGGACAGGGTCTGAAAAACTGTTTTTT. This translates into CAGGTGSEKLFF. The chain uses TRBV7-9 and TRBJ1-4; TRBD1 matches 9 bases. This CDR3 is built from 12 residues. J was trimmed by 7 bases and V by 11 bases; bases with no gene match: 5. From germline, CDR1 is SEHNR and CDR2 FQNEAQ (reference sequence).

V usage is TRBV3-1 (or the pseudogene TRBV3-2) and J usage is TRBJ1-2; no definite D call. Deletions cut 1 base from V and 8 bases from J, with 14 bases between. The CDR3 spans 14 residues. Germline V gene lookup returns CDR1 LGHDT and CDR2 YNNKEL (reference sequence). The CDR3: CASSQGAGKEGYTF. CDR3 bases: TGTGCCAGCAGCCAAGGGGCGGGAAAGGAGGGCTACACCTTC.

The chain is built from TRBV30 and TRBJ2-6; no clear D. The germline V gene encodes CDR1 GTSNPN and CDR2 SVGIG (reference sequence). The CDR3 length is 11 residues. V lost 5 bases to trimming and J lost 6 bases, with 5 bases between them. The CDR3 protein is CAWDTANVLTF. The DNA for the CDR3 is TGTGCCTGGGACACGGCCAACGTCCTGACTTTC.

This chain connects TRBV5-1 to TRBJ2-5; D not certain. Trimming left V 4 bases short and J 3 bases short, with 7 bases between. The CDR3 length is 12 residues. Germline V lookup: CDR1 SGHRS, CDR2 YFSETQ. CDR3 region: CASSPSEETQYF. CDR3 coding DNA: TGCGCCAGCAGCCCGTCTGAAGAGACCCAGTACTTC.

CDR3 sequence reads: CASSQYYEQYF. Here the CDR3 DNA reads TGTGCCAGCAGCCAATACTACGAGCAGTACTTC. The chain links TRBV14 to TRBJ2-7; D is ambiguous. V gave up 2 bases and J gave up 3 bases, with 2 bases separating them. Germline V gene data show CDR1 as SGHDN and CDR2 as FVKESK. The CDR3 runs to 11 residues.

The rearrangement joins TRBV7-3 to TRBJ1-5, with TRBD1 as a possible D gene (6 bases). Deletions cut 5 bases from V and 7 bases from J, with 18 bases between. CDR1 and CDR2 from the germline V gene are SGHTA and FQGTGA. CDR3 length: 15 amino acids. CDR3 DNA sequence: TGTGCCAGCAGCCCGCAGGGGACCCCGGGGCAGCCCCAGCATTTT. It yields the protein CASSPQGTPGQPQHF. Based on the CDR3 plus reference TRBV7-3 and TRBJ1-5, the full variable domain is GAGVSQTPSNKVTEKGKYVELRCDPISGHTALYWYRQSLGQGPEFLIYFQGTGAADDSGLPNDRFFAVRPEGSVSTLKIQRTERGDSAVYLCASSPQGTPGQPQHFGDGTRLSIL.

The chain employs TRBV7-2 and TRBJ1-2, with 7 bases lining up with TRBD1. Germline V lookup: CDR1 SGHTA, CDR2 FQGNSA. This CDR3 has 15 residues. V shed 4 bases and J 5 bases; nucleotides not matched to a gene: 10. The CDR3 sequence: CASSSLQGGAYGYTF. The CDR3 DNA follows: TGTGCCAGCAGCTCGCTCCAAGGGGGCGCATATGGCTACACCTTC. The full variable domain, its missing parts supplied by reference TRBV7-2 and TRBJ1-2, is GAGVSQSPSNKVTEKGKDVELRCDPISGHTALYWYRQSLGQGLEFLIYFQGNSAPDKSGLPSDRFSAERTGGSVSTLTIQRTQQEDSAVYLCASSSLQGGAYGYTFGSGTRLTVV.

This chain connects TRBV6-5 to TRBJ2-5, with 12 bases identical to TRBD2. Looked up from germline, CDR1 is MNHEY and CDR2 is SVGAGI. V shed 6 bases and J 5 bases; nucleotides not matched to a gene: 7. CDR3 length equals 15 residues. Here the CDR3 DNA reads TGTGCCAGCAGAAAACTAGCGGGGGGCGGGGAGACCCAGTACTTC. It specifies CASRKLAGGGETQYF.